The sequence of this T cell receptor (beta chain) was determined in a study of T cells expressing NK-cell markers (dated by TCRdb to 2019 to 2021). Study-wide context: TCR beta-chain repertoires were profiled in sorted CD3+CD56+NKG2C+, CD3+CD56+NKG2C- and CD3+CD56-NKG2C+ T-cell subsets from about 8 donors. Of the eight sequenced donors, seven were found to be HCMV-seropositive and one was found to be HCMV-seronegative. The study sequenced eight donors, all healthy volunteers chosen at random: three men and five women. Libraries were sequenced as 2 x 150 bp reads on Illumina HiSeq 2000/2500, MiSeq or NextSeq.

With regard to this clonotype: There is no known antigen for this receptor.

What the research found in general, with its limitations: Whether the expanded NKG2C-expressing T cell clones were specific for HCMV antigens remained unclear. In six donors, the dominant CD3+CD56+NKG2C+ clonotypes were among the top 10 CD8+ clonotypes and accounted for about 1.0-7.5% of CD8+ T cells. Those dominant clonotypes were again the most abundant among CD3+CD56-NKG2C+ cells in a handful of donors, at about 25-60.1%.

Looking up the germline V gene yields CDR1 WSHSY and CDR2 SAAADI. From cysteine to phenylalanine, the CDR3 is 18 amino acids long. DNA was not recorded. The sample was run on an Illumina HiSeq 2000. TCR beta cDNA libraries were prepared using 5'RACE template switching, which introduced a universal primer site and unique molecular identifiers. Priming for cDNA synthesis came from the TCR beta constant segment, and two successive PCR amplification steps followed. Regarding the original processing steps: Reads were demultiplexed and grouped by UMI with MIGEC, and clonotypes were assembled and quantified with MiTCR. To exclude erroneous sequences, any TCR cDNA sequence not supported by at least two reads was discarded. The tcR package was used for downstream repertoire analysis, and clonotypes were matched between fractions using CDR3 nucleotide sequence together with V segment. VDJmatch was used to annotate antigen specificity against VDJdb, with one amino acid substitution in CDR3 permitted. TCRdb reprocessed the reads and assigns one entry to each CDR3 protein sequence, leaving out DNA. TCRdb, not the authors, supplied the V and J calls. In this sample's table one finds about half a million distinct CDR3 sequences. 1.4% to 1.5% of the sample goes to the ten largest clones.

To determine HCMV serostatus, a commercial ELISA kit was used to detect HCMV-specific IgG in serum. Peripheral blood mononuclear cells were isolated from blood by Ficoll density gradient centrifugation. The chain is encoded by TRBV10-2 joined to TRBJ2-2; the TCRdb D gene call, TRBD2, has no DNA to confirm it. The receptor comes from a woman aged 45 to 65 in good health. Donor details come from another sample of the same person, matched by shared clones. The sequenced sample consisted of blood T cells: a sorted CD56 or NKG2C T cell subset, CD4+ or CD8+ T cells, or bulk PBMC T cells (not recorded which). The CDR3 reads as follows: CASSEIPSGSLGTGELFF.